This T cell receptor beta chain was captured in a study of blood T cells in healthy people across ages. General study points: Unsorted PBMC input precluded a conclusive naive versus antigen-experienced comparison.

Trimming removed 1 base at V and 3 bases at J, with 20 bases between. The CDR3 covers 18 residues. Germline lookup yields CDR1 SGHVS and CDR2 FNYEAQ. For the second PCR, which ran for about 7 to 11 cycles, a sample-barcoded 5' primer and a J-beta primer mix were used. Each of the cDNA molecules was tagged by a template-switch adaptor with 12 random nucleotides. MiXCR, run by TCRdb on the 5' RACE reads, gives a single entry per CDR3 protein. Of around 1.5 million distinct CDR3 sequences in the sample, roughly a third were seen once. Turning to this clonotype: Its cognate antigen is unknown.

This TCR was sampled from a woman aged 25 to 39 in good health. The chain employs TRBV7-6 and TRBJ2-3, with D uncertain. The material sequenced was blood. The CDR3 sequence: CASSLDSQYSLITDTQYF. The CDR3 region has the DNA TGTGCCAGCAGCTTAGATTCCCAGTACTCCCTGATAACAGATACGCAGTATTTT.